The rows below give T cell receptor beta chains drawn from one sample of a study of blood T cell repertoires in COVID-19. Profiling relied on immunoSEQ multiplex PCR, and the TCRdb table lists in-frame clones only, not all of them. The sample has more than 80,000 clones; more than 60% are singletons. The sequenced sample consisted of peripheral blood. Receptor source: a woman older than 75 with active or convalescent COVID-19. Both conserved end residues are part of each CDR3. Fields, in order: D gene, V gene, clone size, J gene, CDR3 DNA, CDR3 protein. The D gene is left open where the match is weak. The size entry is marked missing in some rows and otherwise reads once, few, many or a size class.

.	TRBV4-1	.	TRBJ1-2	TGCGCCAGCAGCCAAGAGGACGCAATGGGAGATGGCTACACCTTC	CASSQEDAMGDGYTF
.	TRBV28	.	TRBJ1-5	TGTGCCAGCAGTCCTCCCAATCAGCCCCAGCATTTT	CASSPPNQPQHF
TRBD2	TRBV19	.	TRBJ2-3	TGTGCCAGTAGCCCGACTAGCTATTCAGATACGCAGTATTTT	CASSPTSYSDTQYF
.	TRBV18	.	TRBJ1-1	TGTGCCAGCTCACAACCGGGACAAGTGAACACTGAAGCTTTCTTT	CASSQPGQVNTEAFF
.	TRBV4-3	few	TRBJ1-4	TGCGCCAGCAGCCAAGGGCTAGGATCAACTAATGAAAAACTGTTTTTT	CASSQGLGSTNEKLFF
.	TRBV7-2	.	TRBJ1-5	TGTGCCAGCAGCTTAGAGTGGCGGGGCGATCAGCCCCAGCATTTT	CASSLEWRGDQPQHF
.	TRBV6-2/TRBV6-3	.	TRBJ1-2	TGTGCCAGCAGTTACTCGAAAGGACAGCGCTATGGCTACACCTTC	CASSYSKGQRYGYTF
TRBD2	TRBV7-9	once	TRBJ2-1	TGTGCCAGCAGCTTAGTCGAGGCGGGGGGACGCTACAATGAGCAGTTCTTC	CASSLVEAGGRYNEQFF
.	TRBV28	.	TRBJ2-3	TGTGCCAGCAGTCCCCCGGTTCGACAGACAGATACGCAGTATTTT	CASSPPVRQTDTQYF
.	TRBV9	.	TRBJ2-2	TGTGCCAGCAGCGTGGGACAAAACACCGGGGAGCTGTTTTTT	CASSVGQNTGELFF
.	TRBV30	.	TRBJ1-2	TGTGCCTGGAGGACCGGTCTGGGCCAAGTATATGGCTACACCTTC	CAWRTGLGQVYGYTF
TRBD1	TRBV9	.	TRBJ2-7	TGTGCCAGCAGCCAGGCTCCCGGGACAGGGATGGGCGAGCAGTACTTC	CASSQAPGTGMGEQYF
TRBD1	TRBV18	.	TRBJ2-1	TGTGCCAGCTCACCGGACACGGACAGGGCCGTTGAGCAGTTCTTC	CASSPDTDRAVEQFF
.	TRBV28	.	TRBJ1-4	TGTGCCAGCAGTCGGTCGTGGGGGGGAAATGAAAAACTGTTTTTT	CASSRSWGGNEKLFF
.	TRBV29-1	few	TRBJ2-6	TGCAGCACTCTTAAACCTGGGGCCAACGTCCTGACTTTC	CSTLKPGANVLTF
.	TRBV7-9	once	TRBJ1-2	TGTGCCAGCAGCCCGGCTGGGGCAGGGATTGGCTACACCTTC	CASSPAGAGIGYTF
.	TRBV7-7	.	TRBJ1-5	TGTGCTAGCAGCTTAGGTAGGCAGGCCAAGGATCAGCCCCAGCATTTT	CASSLGRQAKDQPQHF
TRBD1	TRBV4-1	many	TRBJ1-1	TGCGCCAGCAGCGATCCGGGACAGGGGGCCCAACTATCGGATGCTTTCTTT	CASSDPGQGAQLSDAFF
.	TRBV28	once	TRBJ1-1	TGTACCAGCAGCTCCCCCGGGGAGGGAAGCACTGAAGCTTTCTTT	CTSSSPGEGSTEAFF
.	TRBV9	.	TRBJ1-6	TGTGCCAGCAGCGTAGACGCAGGGAGGCCCAATTCACCCCTCCACTTT	CASSVDAGRPNSPLHF
.	TRBV7-9	.	TRBJ2-2	TGTGCCAGCAGCCTCCGACAGGGAGGTATTCCCGGGGAGCTGTTTTTT	CASSLRQGGIPGELFF
TRBD2	TRBV2	.	TRBJ2-7	TGTGCCAGCGGGCTGGCGGGGGGCCTGAATTACTACGAGCAGTACTTC	CASGLAGGLNYYEQYF
TRBD1	TRBV3-1/TRBV3-2	few	TRBJ2-7	TGTGCCAGCAGCCGGGGGACAGTCGTTTACGAGCAGTACTTC	CASSRGTVVYEQYF
.	TRBV5-1	.	TRBJ1-1	TGCGCCAGCAGCCGGGACTTTGGGGGCACTGAAGCTTTCTTT	CASSRDFGGTEAFF
.	TRBV7-2	few	TRBJ1-2	TGTGCCAGCAGCTTACCACAGTCTCTCTATGGCTACACCTTC	CASSLPQSLYGYTF
.	TRBV6-2/TRBV6-3	.	TRBJ2-7	TGTGCCAGCAGTTACTCGGCAGGGGCCGGCTACGAGCAGTACTTC	CASSYSAGAGYEQYF
TRBD2	TRBV3-1/TRBV3-2	.	TRBJ2-3	TGTGCCAGCAGCCAATTAGTCGGGGGGGCGAGAGATACGCAGTATTTT	CASSQLVGGARDTQYF
TRBD1	TRBV6-2/TRBV6-3	many	TRBJ2-3	TGTGCCAGCAGTCAAGGACAGGGCCGAAGCACAGATACGCAGTATTTT	CASSQGQGRSTDTQYF
.	TRBV5-5	.	TRBJ2-2	TGTGCCAGCAGCTTGGCCTATAGCCCCGGGGAGCTGTTTTTT	CASSLAYSPGELFF
TRBD1	TRBV7-9	.	TRBJ1-1	TGTGCCAGCAGCAAAAGCCGGGGACAGCCTAACACTGAAGCTTTCTTT	CASSKSRGQPNTEAFF
.	TRBV4-2	once	TRBJ1-2	TGTGCCAGCAGCCAAGATTGGACAGCTGAGCAAGGCTACACCTTC	CASSQDWTAEQGYTF
.	TRBV28	.	TRBJ2-1	TGTGCCAGCAGTCCCCTAGTGGGTGAGCAGTTCTTC	CASSPLVGEQFF
TRBD1	TRBV19	.	TRBJ1-1	TGTGCCAGTAGTTCGGACAGGGGTAGGAGCACTGAAGCTTTCTTT	CASSSDRGRSTEAFF
TRBD2	TRBV27	.	TRBJ2-1	TGTGCCAGCAGTGACCAGGGGTTTAGCGGGGGCGATGAGCAGTTCTTC	CASSDQGFSGGDEQFF
TRBD2	TRBV6-2/TRBV6-3	.	TRBJ2-1	TGTGCCAGCAGTTACTCCCCCCCGCGGGGGGTGTACAATGAGCAGTTCTTC	CASSYSPPRGVYNEQFF
.	TRBV5-1	.	TRBJ1-4	TGCGCCAGCAGCTTTTCAGCTAATGAAAAACTGTTTTTT	CASSFSANEKLFF
TRBD2	TRBV28	.	TRBJ2-5	TGTGCCAGCCGAACTGGACTAGCGGGGGGAAGAGAGACCCAGTACTTC	CASRTGLAGGRETQYF
.	TRBV19	.	TRBJ2-1	TGTGCCAGTAGTATCATGGGCAGATTGTCCTACAATGAGCAGTTCTTC	CASSIMGRLSYNEQFF
.	TRBV4-1	.	TRBJ2-5	TGCGCCAGCAGCCACCGGGGTCGGGAGACCCAGTACTTC	CASSHRGRETQYF
.	TRBV20-1	.	TRBJ1-1	TGCAGTGCTACCGAACTGACTGAAGCTTTCTTT	CSATELTEAFF
.	TRBV19	.	TRBJ2-3	TGTGCCAGTAGTATCCGGGACACCAGCACAGATACGCAGTATTTT	CASSIRDTSTDTQYF
.	TRBV6-2/TRBV6-3	.	TRBJ2-5	TGTGCCAGCAGTTACCCCCGGGACACCTACCAAGAGACCCAGTACTTC	CASSYPRDTYQETQYF
.	TRBV28	once	TRBJ1-5	TGTGCCAGCAGTCTACCCCGGGACAACAATCAGCCCCAGCATTTT	CASSLPRDNNQPQHF
.	TRBV5-1	.	TRBJ2-7	TGCGCCAGCAGCGCCGGACAGACAAACTACGAGCAGTACTTC	CASSAGQTNYEQYF
.	TRBV6-5	.	TRBJ2-2	TGTGCCAGCAGTCCCTTCTCGGGCGGGGAGCTGTTTTTT	CASSPFSGGELFF
TRBD1	TRBV2	.	TRBJ1-5	TGTGCCAGCAGTCAGGACAGGGGGCGGCAGCCCCAGCATTTT	CASSQDRGRQPQHF